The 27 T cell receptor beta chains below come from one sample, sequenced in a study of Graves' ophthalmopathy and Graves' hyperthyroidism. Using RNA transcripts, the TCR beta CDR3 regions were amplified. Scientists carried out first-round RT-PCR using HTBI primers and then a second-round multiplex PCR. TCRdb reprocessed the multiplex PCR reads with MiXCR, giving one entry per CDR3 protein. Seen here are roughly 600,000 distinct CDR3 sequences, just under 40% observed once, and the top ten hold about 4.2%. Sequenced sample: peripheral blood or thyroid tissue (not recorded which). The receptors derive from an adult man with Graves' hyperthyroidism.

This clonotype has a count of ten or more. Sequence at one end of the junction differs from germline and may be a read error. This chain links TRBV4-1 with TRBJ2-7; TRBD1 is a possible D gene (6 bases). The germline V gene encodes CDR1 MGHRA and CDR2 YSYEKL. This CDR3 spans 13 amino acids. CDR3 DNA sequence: TGTGCCAGCAGCCAAGCCAGGGGATACGAGCAGTACTTC. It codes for CASSQARGYEQYF.

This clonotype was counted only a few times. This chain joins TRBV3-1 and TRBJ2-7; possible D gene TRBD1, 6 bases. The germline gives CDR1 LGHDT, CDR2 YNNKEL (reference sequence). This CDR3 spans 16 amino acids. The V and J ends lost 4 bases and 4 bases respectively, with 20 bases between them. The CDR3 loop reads CASSREQTTGFYEQYF. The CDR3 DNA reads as TGTGCCAGCAGCCGCGAGCAGACGACAGGTTTTTACGAGCAGTACTTC.

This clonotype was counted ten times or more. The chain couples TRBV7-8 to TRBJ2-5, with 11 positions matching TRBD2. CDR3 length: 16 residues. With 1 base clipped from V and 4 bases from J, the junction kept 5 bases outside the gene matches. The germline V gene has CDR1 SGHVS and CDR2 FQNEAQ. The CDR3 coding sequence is TGTGCCAGCAGCTTAGAACTAGCGGGGGCAGGAGAGACCCAGTACTTC. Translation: CASSLELAGAGETQYF.

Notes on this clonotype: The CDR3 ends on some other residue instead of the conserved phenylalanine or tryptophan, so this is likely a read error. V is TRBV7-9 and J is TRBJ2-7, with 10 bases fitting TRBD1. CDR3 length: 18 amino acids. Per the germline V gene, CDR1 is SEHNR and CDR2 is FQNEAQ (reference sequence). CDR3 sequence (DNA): TGCGCCAGCAGCTTGGCGGGACAGGGGTCCGCTAATTCCTACGAGCAGTACCTC. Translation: CASSLAGQGSANSYEQYL.

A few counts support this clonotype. The CDR3 region has the DNA TGTGCCAGCAGCTTGTTTGTAGCGGGGACAGATACGCAGTATTTT. This sequence encodes CASSLFVAGTDTQYF. The rearrangement uses TRBV5-6 and TRBJ2-3, with 8 nucleotides matching TRBD2. CDR1 is SGHDT, CDR2 YYEEEE, per germline. This CDR3 is built from 15 residues. J was trimmed by 3 bases and V by 1 base; bases with no gene match: 4.

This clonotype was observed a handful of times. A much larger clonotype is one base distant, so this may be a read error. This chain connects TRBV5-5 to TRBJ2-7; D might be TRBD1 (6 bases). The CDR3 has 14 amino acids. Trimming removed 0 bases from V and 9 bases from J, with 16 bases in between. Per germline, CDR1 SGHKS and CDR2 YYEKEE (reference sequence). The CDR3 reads CASSLGASGGGQYF. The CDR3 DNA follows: TGTGCCAGCAGCTTGGGCGCCTCTGGGGGCGGGCAGTACTTC.

This chain's CDR3 is CASSVGGDANTGELFF. The CDR3 DNA is TGTGCCAGCAGCGTAGGGGGGGATGCGAACACCGGGGAGCTGTTTTTT. V is TRBV9 and J is TRBJ2-2; TRBD2 might be the D (6 bases). V lost 0 bases, J lost 0 bases, and 9 bases lay in between. Germline CDR1 reads SGDLS; CDR2 reads YYNGEE. This CDR3 has 16 residues.

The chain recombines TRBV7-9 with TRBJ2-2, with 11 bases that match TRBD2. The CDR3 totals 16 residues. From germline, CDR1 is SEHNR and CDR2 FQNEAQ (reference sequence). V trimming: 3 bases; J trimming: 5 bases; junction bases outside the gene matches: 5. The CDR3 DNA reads TGTGCCAGCAGCTTGGTTGCTAGCGGGGGGACCGGGGAGCTGTTTTTT. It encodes CASSLVASGGTGELFF.

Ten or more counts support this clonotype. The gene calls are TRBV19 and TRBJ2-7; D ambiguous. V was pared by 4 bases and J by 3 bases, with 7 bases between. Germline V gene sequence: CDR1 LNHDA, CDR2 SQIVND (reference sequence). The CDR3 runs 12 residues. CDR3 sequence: CASSTFGYEQYF. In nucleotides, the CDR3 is TGTGCCAGTAGTACTTTCGGCTACGAGCAGTACTTC.

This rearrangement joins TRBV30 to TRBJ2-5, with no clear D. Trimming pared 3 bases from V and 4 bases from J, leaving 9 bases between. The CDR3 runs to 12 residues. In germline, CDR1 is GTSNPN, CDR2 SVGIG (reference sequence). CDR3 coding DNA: TGTGCCTGGAGCGTGATCGGAGAGACCCAGTACTTC. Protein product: CAWSVIGETQYF.

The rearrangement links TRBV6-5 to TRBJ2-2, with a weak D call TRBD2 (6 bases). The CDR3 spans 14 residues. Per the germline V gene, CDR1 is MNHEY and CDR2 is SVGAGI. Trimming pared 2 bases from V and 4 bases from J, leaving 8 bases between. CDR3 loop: CASSYGEVTGELFF. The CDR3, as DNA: TGTGCCAGCAGTTACGGGGAGGTCACCGGGGAGCTGTTTTTT.

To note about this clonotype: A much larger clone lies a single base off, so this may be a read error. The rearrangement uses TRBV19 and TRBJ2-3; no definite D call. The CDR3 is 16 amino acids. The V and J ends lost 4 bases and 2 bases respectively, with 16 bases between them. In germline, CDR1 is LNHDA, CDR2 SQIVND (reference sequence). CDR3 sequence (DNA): TGTGCCAGTAGTACACTCCTAGAGCCCACCACAGATACGCAGTATTTT. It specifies CASSTLLEPTTDTQYF.

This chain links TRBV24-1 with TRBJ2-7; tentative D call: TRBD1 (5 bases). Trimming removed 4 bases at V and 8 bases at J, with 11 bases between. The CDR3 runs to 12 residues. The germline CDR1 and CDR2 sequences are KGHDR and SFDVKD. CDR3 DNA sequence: TGTGCCACCAGTGAAAGGGGATACAAGCAGTACTTC. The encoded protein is CATSERGYKQYF.

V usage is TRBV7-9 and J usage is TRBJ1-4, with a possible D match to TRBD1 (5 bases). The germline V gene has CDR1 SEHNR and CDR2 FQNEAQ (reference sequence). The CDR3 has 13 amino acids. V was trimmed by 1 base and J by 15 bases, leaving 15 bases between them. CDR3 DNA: TGTGCCAGCAGCTTAGTAGTTGGGGACCGCATGTTTTTT. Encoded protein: CASSLVVGDRMFF. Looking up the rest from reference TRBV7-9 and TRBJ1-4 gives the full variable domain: DTGVSQNPRHKITKRGQNVTFRCDPISEHNRLYWYRQTLGQGPEFLTYFQNEAQLEKSRLLSDRFSAERPKGSFSTLEIQRTEQGDSAMYLCASSLVVGDRMFFGSGTQLSVL.

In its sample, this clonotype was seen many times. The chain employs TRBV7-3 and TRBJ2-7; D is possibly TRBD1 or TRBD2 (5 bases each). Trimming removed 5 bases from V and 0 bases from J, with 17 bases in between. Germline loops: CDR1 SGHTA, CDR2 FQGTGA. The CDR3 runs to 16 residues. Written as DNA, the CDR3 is TGTGCCAGCAGCCCTACCGGGACCCTTAACTCCTACGAGCAGTACTTC. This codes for CASSPTGTLNSYEQYF.

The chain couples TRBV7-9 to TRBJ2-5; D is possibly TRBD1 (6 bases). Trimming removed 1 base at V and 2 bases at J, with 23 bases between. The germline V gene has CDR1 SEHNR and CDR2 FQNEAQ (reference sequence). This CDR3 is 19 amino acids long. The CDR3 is CASSLDNWVPGDFQETQYF. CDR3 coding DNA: TGTGCCAGCAGCTTAGATAACTGGGTGCCAGGGGATTTTCAAGAGACCCAGTACTTC. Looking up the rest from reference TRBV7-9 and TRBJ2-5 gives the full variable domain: DTGVSQNPRHKITKRGQNVTFRCDPISEHNRLYWYRQTLGQGPEFLTYFQNEAQLEKSRLLSDRFSAERPKGSFSTLEIQRTEQGDSAMYLCASSLDNWVPGDFQETQYFGPGTRLLVL.

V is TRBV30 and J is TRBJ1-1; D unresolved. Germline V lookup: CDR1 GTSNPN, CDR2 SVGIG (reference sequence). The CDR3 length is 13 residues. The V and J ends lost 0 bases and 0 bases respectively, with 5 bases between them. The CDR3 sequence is CAWSVRLNTEAFF. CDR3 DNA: TGTGCCTGGAGTGTACGATTGAACACTGAAGCTTTCTTT.

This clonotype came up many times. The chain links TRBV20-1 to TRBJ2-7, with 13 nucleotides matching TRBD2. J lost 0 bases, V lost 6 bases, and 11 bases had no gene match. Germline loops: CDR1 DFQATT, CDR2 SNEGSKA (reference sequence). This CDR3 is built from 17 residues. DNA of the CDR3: TGCAGTGCCACGACGCTGAGACTAGCGGGAGGCTCCTACGAGCAGTACTTC. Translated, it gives CSATTLRLAGGSYEQYF.

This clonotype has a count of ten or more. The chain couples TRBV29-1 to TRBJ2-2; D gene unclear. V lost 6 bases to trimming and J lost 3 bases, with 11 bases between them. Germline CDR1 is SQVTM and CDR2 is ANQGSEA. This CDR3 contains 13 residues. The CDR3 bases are TGCAGCGTGTATGGTCAGGACACCGGGGAGCTGTTTTTT. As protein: CSVYGQDTGELFF.

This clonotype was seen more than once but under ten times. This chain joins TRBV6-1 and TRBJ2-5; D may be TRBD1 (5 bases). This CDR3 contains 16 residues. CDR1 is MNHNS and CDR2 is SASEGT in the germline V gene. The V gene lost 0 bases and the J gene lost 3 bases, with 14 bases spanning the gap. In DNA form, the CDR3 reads TGTGCCAGCAGTGAAGCGCTTCTGATAGGGGAAGAGACCCAGTACTTC. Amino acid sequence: CASSEALLIGEETQYF.

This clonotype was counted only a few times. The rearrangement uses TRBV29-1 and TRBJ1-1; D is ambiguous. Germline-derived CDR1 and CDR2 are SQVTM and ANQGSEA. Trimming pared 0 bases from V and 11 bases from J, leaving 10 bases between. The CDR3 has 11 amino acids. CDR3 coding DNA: TGCAGCGTTGAAGACCCCTCGGGGGCTTTCTTT. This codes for CSVEDPSGAFF.

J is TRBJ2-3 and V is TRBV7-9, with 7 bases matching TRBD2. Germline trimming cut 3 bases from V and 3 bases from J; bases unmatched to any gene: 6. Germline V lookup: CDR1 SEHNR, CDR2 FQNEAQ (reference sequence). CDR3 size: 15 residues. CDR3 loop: CASSFPGGRTDTQYF. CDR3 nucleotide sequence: TGTGCCAGCAGCTTCCCGGGAGGACGGACAGATACGCAGTATTTT.

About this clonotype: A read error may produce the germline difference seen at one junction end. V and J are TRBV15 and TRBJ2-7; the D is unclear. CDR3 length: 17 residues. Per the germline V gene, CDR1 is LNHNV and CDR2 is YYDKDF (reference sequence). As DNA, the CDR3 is TGTGCCACCAGCAGTGAAGCGCCAAGACACACTTCCTACGAACAGTACTTC. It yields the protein CATSSEAPRHTSYEQYF.

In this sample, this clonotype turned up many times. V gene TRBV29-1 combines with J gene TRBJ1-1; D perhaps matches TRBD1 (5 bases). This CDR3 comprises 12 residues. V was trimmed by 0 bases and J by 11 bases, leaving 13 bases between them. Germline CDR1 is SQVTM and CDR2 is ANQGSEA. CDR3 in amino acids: CSVEDLGTGAFF. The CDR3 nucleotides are TGCAGCGTTGAAGATCTGGGAACAGGCGCTTTCTTT.

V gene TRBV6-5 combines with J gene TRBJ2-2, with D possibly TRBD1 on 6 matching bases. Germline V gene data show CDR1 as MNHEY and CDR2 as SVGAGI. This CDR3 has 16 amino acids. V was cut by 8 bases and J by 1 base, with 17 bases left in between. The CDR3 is CASGTPSTGNTGELFF. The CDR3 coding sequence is TGTGCCAGCGGTACCCCCTCGACAGGGAACACCGGGGAGCTGTTTTTT.

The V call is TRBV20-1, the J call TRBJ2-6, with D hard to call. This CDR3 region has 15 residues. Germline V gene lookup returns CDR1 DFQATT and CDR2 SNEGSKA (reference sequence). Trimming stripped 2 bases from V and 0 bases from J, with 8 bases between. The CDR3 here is CSARIILSGANVLTF. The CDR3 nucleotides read TGCAGTGCTAGAATAATCCTCTCTGGGGCCAACGTCCTGACTTTC.

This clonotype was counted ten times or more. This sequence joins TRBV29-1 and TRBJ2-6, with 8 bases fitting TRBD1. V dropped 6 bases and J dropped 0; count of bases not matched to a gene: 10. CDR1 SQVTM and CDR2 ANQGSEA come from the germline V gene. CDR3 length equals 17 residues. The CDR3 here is CSVAGGNKASGANVLTF. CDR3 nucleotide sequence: TGCAGCGTCGCAGGGGGCAACAAGGCCTCTGGGGCCAACGTCCTGACTTTC.